Below, 8 T cell receptor beta chains from the same sample are listed, as sequenced in a study of shared T cell receptors in the human thymus (dated by TCRdb to the early 2020s). The library was generated by the immunoSEQ multiplex PCR assay. TCRdb re-hosts the immuneACCESS table, in-frame sequences only. Its copies lack some clones; in the studies checked, an unresolved V gene accounts for under half of them, and the cause for the rest is not known. This sample is represented by more than 550,000 clones; about 89% of them were singletons. Jointly, the top ten make up approximately 0.0097% of the sample. These same data were also listed under a study on human thymus T cells.

Material: thymocytes. These receptors came from a boy less than two years old with a congenital heart defect. Donor details come from another sample of the same person, matched by shared clones.

The genes are TRBV5-1 and TRBJ2-2; TRBD1 matches 7 bases. Losses at the gene ends were 5 bases for V and 0 bases for J; bases not matched to a gene: 7. Germline CDR1 SGHRS, CDR2 YFSETQ. CDR3 length: 16 residues. The CDR3 reads CASSRGQDPNTGELFF. In DNA, the CDR3 is TGCGCCAGCAGTCGCGGACAGGACCCGAACACCGGGGAGCTGTTTTTT. Combining the CDR3 with reference TRBV5-1 and TRBJ2-2 gives the whole variable domain KAGVTQTPRYLIKTRGQQVTLSCSPISGHRSVSWYQQTPGQGLQFLFEYFSETQRNKGNFPGRFSGRQFSNSRSEMNVSTLELGDSALYLCASSRGQDPNTGELFFGEGSRLTVL.

The V call is TRBV30, the J call TRBJ2-1; 7 bases map to TRBD2. From germline, CDR1 is GTSNPN and CDR2 SVGIG (reference sequence). The CDR3 is made up of 11 amino acids. The J segment lost 6 bases and the V segment lost 7 bases, leaving 3 bases of the junction unmatched. The CDR3 DNA reads as TGTGCCTCCTGGGGGGGCAATGAGCAGTTCTTC. Translated, it gives CASWGGNEQFF.

The count of this clone is one. The V call is TRBV19, the J call TRBJ1-1, with D uncertain. Trimming took off 7 bases at V and 11 bases at J, with 17 bases between the two ends. Germline V gives CDR1 LNHDA, CDR2 SQIVND (reference sequence). CDR3 length: 12 residues. For the CDR3, the DNA is TGTGCCAGTACTGGGAACTGGACTCGGGCTTTCTTT. It is translated as CASTGNWTRAFF.

This chain connects TRBV4-1 to TRBJ2-7; 10 bases agree with TRBD2. Losses at the gene ends were 0 bases for V and 0 bases for J; bases not matched to a gene: 2. This CDR3 has 16 amino acids. CDR1 and CDR2 (germline): MGHRA, YSYEKL. CDR3 residues: CASSQDPSGGSYEQYF. CDR3 in DNA: TGCGCCAGCAGCCAAGATCCTAGCGGGGGCTCCTACGAGCAGTACTTC.

The chain is built from TRBV14 and TRBJ1-1; 9 bases line up with TRBD1. With 0 bases clipped from V and 6 bases from J, the junction kept 5 bases outside the gene matches. Looked up from germline, CDR1 is SGHDN and CDR2 is FVKESK. CDR3 length equals 15 residues. The chain's CDR3 is CASSQDYRDRAEAFF. In DNA, the CDR3 is TGTGCCAGCAGCCAAGATTACCGGGACAGGGCTGAAGCTTTCTTT. Full variable domain (remainder filled in from reference TRBV14 and TRBJ1-1): EAGVTQFPSHSVIEKGQTVTLRCDPISGHDNLYWYRRVMGKEIKFLLHFVKESKQDESGMPNNRFLAERTGGTYSTLKVQPAELEDSGVYFCASSQDYRDRAEAFFGQGTRLTVV.

The genes are TRBV5-4 and TRBJ2-3, with 12 bases fitting TRBD2. From germline, CDR1 is SGHNT and CDR2 YYREEE (reference sequence). This CDR3 contains 18 residues. The V and J ends lost 3 bases and 4 bases, in that order; junction bases with no gene match: 12. CDR3 in amino acids: CASSSRTSGVRGPDTQYF. DNA of the CDR3: TGTGCCAGCAGCTCAAGGACTAGCGGGGTCCGGGGACCAGATACGCAGTATTTT.

In this sample, this clone turned up once. The chain couples TRBV7-6 to TRBJ2-1; no clear D. V was trimmed by 5 bases and J by 9 bases, leaving 17 bases between them. The CDR3 length is 14 residues. Looked up from germline, CDR1 is SGHVS and CDR2 is FNYEAQ. CDR3 DNA: TGTGCCAGCAGCCTACCATTGAGTTATAGTGAGCAGTTCTTC. This sequence encodes CASSLPLSYSEQFF.

This clone was picked up one time. The chain carries TRBV11-1 and TRBJ1-2; D uncertain. Deletions cut 3 bases from V and 2 bases from J, with 10 bases between. The CDR3 consists of 14 residues. Germline V gene data show CDR1 as SGHAT and CDR2 as FQDESV (reference sequence). The DNA of the CDR3 is TGTGCCAGCAGCTTTTACCCGGGAAACTATGGCTACACCTTC. This codes for CASSFYPGNYGYTF.